This T cell receptor (beta chain) was sequenced for a study of T cells after yellow fever vaccination. Study information: Preparation of fractions with low cell numbers was performed using SMART-Seq v4 Ultra Low Input.

Study-level points and caveats: The bulk population could contribute abundant contaminating clonotypes to FACS-sorted repertoires.

There are 14 residues in the CDR3. Trimming left V 4 bases short and J 3 bases short, with 11 bases between. Per germline, CDR1 MGHDK and CDR2 SYGVNS. This clonotype appeared a few times. Its antigen is undetermined. TCRdb reprocessed the 5' RACE reads with MiXCR, giving one entry per CDR3 protein. Among around 400,000 distinct CDR3 sequences listed, 11% were seen once. J is TRBJ2-3 and V is TRBV25-1; D unclear. The specimen was PBMCs, collected on the day of the first yellow fever vaccination. The TCR sequence derives from a man in his late teens or twenties who received the YFV17D yellow fever vaccine. This chain's CDR3 is CASSVDRWTDTQYF. CDR3 nucleotides: TGTGCCAGCAGTGTTGATCGTTGGACAGATACGCAGTATTTT.